This T cell receptor beta chain came from a study of blood T cell repertoires in COVID-19. Sequencing used immunoSEQ multiplex PCR; TCRdb keeps in-frame clones, though not all of them. The sample includes approximately 250,000 clones, approximately 88% of them seen just once. This CDR3 is 15 amino acids long. Deletions cut 2 bases from V and 4 bases from J, with 14 bases between. In germline, CDR1 is SGHAT, CDR2 FQNNGV. The sequence was obtained from a woman in her forties with acute COVID-19. Sequenced sample: PBMCs or T cells enriched from blood (not recorded which). The V gene is TRBV11-2, the J gene TRBJ1-2; possibly TRBD1 for D (5 bases). CDR3: CASSLFTQGGYGYTF. CDR3 nucleotide sequence: TGTGCCAGCAGCTTATTCACGCAGGGTGGCTATGGCTACACCTTC.